This is a list of T cell receptor beta chains from one sample in a study of siplizumab effects on memory and regulatory T cells. Sequenced by immunoSEQ multiplex PCR; TCRdb stores in-frame clones only, minus some. This table has over 70,000 clones, just under 95% appearing once. What was sequenced was CD8+ T cells sorted from blood. These receptors all stem from a human donor in good health. CDR3s include the opening cysteine and the closing phenylalanine or tryptophan. The D gene is left open where the match is weak. The listing skips clone size in some rows; elsewhere it reads once, few, many or a size class.

clone size	D gene	J gene	V gene	CDR3 length	CDR3 DNA	CDR3 protein
NA	NA	TRBJ2-4	TRBV6-5	15	TGTGCCAGCAGCCCCCGGGACACCCCCAAAAACATTCAGTACTTC	CASSPRDTPKNIQYF
NA	TRBD1	TRBJ2-5	TRBV4-2	16	TGTGCCAGCAGCCAAGATTGGGGACAGGGGCCCCCATTGTCGTACTTC	CASSQDWGQGPPLSYF
NA	NA	TRBJ2-7	TRBV19	14	TGTGCCAGTAGTATGGAAGCCTTCAACTACGAGCAGTACTTC	CASSMEAFNYEQYF
NA	NA	TRBJ1-1	TRBV4-1	13	TGCGCCAGCAGCGCTGTAAAGTACACTGAAGCTTTCTTT	CASSAVKYTEAFF
NA	NA	TRBJ1-4	TRBV15	14	TGTGCCACCAGTGGCGGGGGAGAAAATGAAAAACTGTTTTTT	CATSGGGENEKLFF
NA	TRBD1	TRBJ2-5	TRBV4-1	14	TGCGCCAGCAGCCAACAGGACAGGGCAGAGACCCAGTACTTC	CASSQQDRAETQYF
once	NA	TRBJ1-1	TRBV2	15	TGTGCCAGCAGCGAAGAGGGGTTAGGGAGGACTGAAGCTTTCTTT	CASSEEGLGRTEAFF
NA	NA	TRBJ1-5	TRBV6-6	15	TGTGCCAGCTCTACTACCGGGACATCTCATCAGCCCCAGCATTTT	CASSTTGTSHQPQHF
few	NA	TRBJ2-7	TRBV7-7	13	TGTGCTAGCAGCTTAGGACTGGAAGGCGAGCAGTACTTC	CASSLGLEGEQYF
NA	NA	TRBJ1-2	TRBV28	16	TGTGCCAGCAGAACTCGGAGGGACACTTTTAACTATGGCTACACCTTC	CASRTRRDTFNYGYTF
NA	NA	TRBJ1-4	TRBV19	14	TGTGCCAGTAGTATACCCGCGCCGGGGGAAAAACTGTTTTTT	CASSIPAPGEKLFF
NA	NA	TRBJ2-1	TRBV6-1	10	TGTGCCAGTACATTCAATGAGCAGTTCTTC	CASTFNEQFF
NA	NA	TRBJ1-2	TRBV20-1	8	TGCAGTGCTAGGTTAGGAGACTTC	CSARLGDF
NA	TRBD2	TRBJ2-1	TRBV6-4	15	TGTGCCAGCAGCGAGACTAGCGGGAAATACAATGAGCAGTTCTTC	CASSETSGKYNEQFF
NA	TRBD1	TRBJ2-7	TRBV11-2	12	TGTGCCAGCAGTACGACAGGGGCCGAGCAGTACTTC	CASSTTGAEQYF
NA	TRBD1	TRBJ2-7	TRBV5-4	15	TGTGCCAGCAGCCCCGCGACAGGGGGCCTACACGAGCAGTACTTC	CASSPATGGLHEQYF
NA	TRBD1	TRBJ2-7	TRBV5-8	17	TGTGCCAGCAGCTCGAACCCGGGACAGGGGGCGCCGGACGAGCAGTACTTC	CASSSNPGQGAPDEQYF
NA	NA	TRBJ2-3	TRBV4-1	13	TGCGCCAGCAGCCAAGAGGCGGAAGATACGCAGTATTTT	CASSQEAEDTQYF
NA	NA	TRBJ1-5	TRBV7-9	16	TGTGCCAGCAGCCTCCCGGGGCCCGAGGGTGATCAGCCCCAGCATTTT	CASSLPGPEGDQPQHF
NA	TRBD2	TRBJ2-2	TRBV27	16	TGTGCCAGCAGTTCCCCGTCTAGACTAGCCGGCGGGGAGCTGTTTTTT	CASSSPSRLAGGELFF
NA	NA	TRBJ1-4	TRBV7-8	15	TGTGCCAGCAGTGTAACGGTGGCCTCCAATGAAAAACTGTTTTTT	CASSVTVASNEKLFF
NA	NA	TRBJ2-5	TRBV11-2	11	TGTGCCAGCAGCTTCCAAGAGACCCAGTACTTC	CASSFQETQYF
NA	NA	TRBJ2-6	TRBV7-3	14	TGTGCCAGCAGCGAAATACTTGGGGCCAACGTCCTGACTTTC	CASSEILGANVLTF
NA	TRBD1	TRBJ2-3	TRBV27	15	TGTGCCAGCAGTTTCGGGGACAGAACAACAGATACGCAGTATTTT	CASSFGDRTTDTQYF
NA	NA	TRBJ1-1	TRBV4-1	13	TGCGCCAGCAGCCAAGTTCAGACGTTTGAAGCTTTCTTT	CASSQVQTFEAFF
NA	NA	TRBJ2-1	TRBV5-4	18	TGTGCCAGCAGCTCTCGTCGCGTGGGGTGGCACCACTACAATGAGCAGTTCTTC	CASSSRRVGWHHYNEQFF
NA	NA	TRBJ2-3	TRBV12-5	14	TGTGCTAGTGCCCTAGGATACGGCACAGATACGCAGTATTTT	CASALGYGTDTQYF
NA	NA	TRBJ2-1	TRBV19	11	TGTGCCAGTATTGGGGGCAATGAGCAGTTCTTC	CASIGGNEQFF
NA	TRBD2	TRBJ2-1	TRBV11-2	14	TGTGCCAGCACAATTAGCGGGCCCAACAATGAGCAGTTCTTC	CASTISGPNNEQFF
NA	TRBD2	TRBJ2-7	TRBV19	14	TGTGCCAGTAGTAGAAGCGGGATGGGCTACGAGCAGTACTTC	CASSRSGMGYEQYF
NA	TRBD1	TRBJ2-7	TRBV27	14	TGTGCCAGCAGTTGGACAGGGGGAACCTACGAGCAGTACTTC	CASSWTGGTYEQYF
NA	TRBD1	TRBJ1-2	TRBV11-2	13	TGTGCCAGCAGCCTATGGACAGGCTATGGCTACACCTTC	CASSLWTGYGYTF
NA	TRBD2	TRBJ2-3	TRBV7-6	14	TGTGCCAGCAGCTCTATAGCGGGAACAGATACGCAGTATTTT	CASSSIAGTDTQYF
NA	NA	TRBJ1-5	TRBV19	17	TGTGCCACGGAGGGCTTGGATACTCCATATAGCAATCAGCCCCAGCATTTT	CATEGLDTPYSNQPQHF
NA	TRBD1	TRBJ1-1	TRBV25-1	13	TGTGCCAGCAGTGAAACAGGGGGCACTGAAGCTTTCTTT	CASSETGGTEAFF
NA	NA	TRBJ2-7	TRBV7-8	13	TGTGCCAGCAGCTTCGGTATCACCTACGAGCAGTACTTC	CASSFGITYEQYF
NA	TRBD1	TRBJ2-3	TRBV28	17	TGTGCCAGCAGTTCCATCGCGGGACAGGGGTTCACAGATACGCAGTATTTT	CASSSIAGQGFTDTQYF
NA	TRBD1	TRBJ1-5	TRBV15	15	TGTGCCACCAGCAGGGGACAGGAGTACAATCAGCCCCAGCATTTT	CATSRGQEYNQPQHF
NA	NA	TRBJ2-1	TRBV19	13	TGTGCCAGTACCCCGGGGCCCAACAATGAGCAGTTCTTC	CASTPGPNNEQFF
once	NA	TRBJ2-7	TRBV19	12	TGTGCCAGTAGTATGAACAGCTACGAGCAGTACTTC	CASSMNSYEQYF
NA	NA	TRBJ2-7	TRBV13	13	TGTGCCAGCAGCTTAGAAACAGGGCTGGAGCAGTACTTC	CASSLETGLEQYF
NA	TRBD1	TRBJ2-2	TRBV28	17	TGTGCCAGCAGTTCGATTCGGATGGACAGGGGGACCGGGGAGCTGTTTTTT	CASSSIRMDRGTGELFF
NA	NA	TRBJ2-5	TRBV6-5	14	TGTGCCAGCAGTTACTCCGGGCCCCGTGAGACCCAGTACTTC	CASSYSGPRETQYF
NA	NA	TRBJ2-1	TRBV12-5	16	TGTGCTAGTGGTTTTGGTGCGGGATCAGGTTTCGATGAGCAGTTCTTC	CASGFGAGSGFDEQFF